The TCR beta chain under discussion was sequenced for a study of glioma-infiltrating T cells after dendritic cell vaccination. This clone was found a few times. Time point indicated: after dendritic cell vaccination, including at tumor progression/relapse. Produced via immunoSEQ multiplex PCR; TCRdb's table is partial and in-frame only. The sample holds 90,000 or so clones, approximately 75% seen once. Germline CDR1 and CDR2: MNHEY and SMNVEV (reference sequence). The CDR3 has 18 amino acids. Deletions cut 6 bases from V and 8 bases from J, with 28 bases between. The specimen comprised blood, sampled after dendritic cell vaccination. The rearrangement joins TRBV27 to TRBJ1-4; the D gene is possibly TRBD1 (5 bases). The clonotype originates from a human donor with glioblastoma. In nucleotides, the CDR3 is TGTGCCAGCAGATTAAGACGGCCAGGGCTTCGGCATCGGGAAAAACTGTTTTTT. Translated, it gives CASRLRRPGLRHREKLFF.